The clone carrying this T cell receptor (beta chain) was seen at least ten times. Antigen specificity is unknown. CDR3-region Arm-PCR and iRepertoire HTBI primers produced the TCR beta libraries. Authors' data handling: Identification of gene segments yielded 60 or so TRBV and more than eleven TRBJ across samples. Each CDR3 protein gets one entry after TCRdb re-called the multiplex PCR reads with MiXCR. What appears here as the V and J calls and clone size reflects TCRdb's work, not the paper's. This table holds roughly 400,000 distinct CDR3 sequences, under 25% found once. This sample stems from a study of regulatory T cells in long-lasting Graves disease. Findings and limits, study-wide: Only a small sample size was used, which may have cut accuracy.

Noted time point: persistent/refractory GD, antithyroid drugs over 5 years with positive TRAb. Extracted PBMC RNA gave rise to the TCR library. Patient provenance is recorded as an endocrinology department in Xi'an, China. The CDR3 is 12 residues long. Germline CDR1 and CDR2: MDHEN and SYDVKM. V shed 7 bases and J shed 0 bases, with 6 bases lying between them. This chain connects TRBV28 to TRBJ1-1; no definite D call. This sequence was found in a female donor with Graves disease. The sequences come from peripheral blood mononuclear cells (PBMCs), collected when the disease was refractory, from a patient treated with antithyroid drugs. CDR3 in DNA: TGTGCCAGCATCGGTTTGAACACTGAAGCTTTCTTT. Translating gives CASIGLNTEAFF.